This record looks at one TCR beta chain sequence and its context. The source of the sample is a study of T cells in Graves' hyperthyroidism and ophthalmopathy. Looked up from germline, CDR1 is LNHDA and CDR2 is SQIVND (reference sequence). The V end lost 8 bases, the J end lost 5 bases, and 22 bases lay between the germline ends. The CDR3 totals 15 residues. Authors of the study amplified TCR beta CDR3 regions from RNA transcripts. With the HTBI primer set, the TCR CDR3 went through a first round of RT-PCR. Using its own MiXCR run on the multiplex PCR reads, TCRdb lists one record per CDR3 protein. The sample holds a few hundred thousand distinct CDR3 sequences, 20% to 25% seen once.

The chain recombines TRBV19 with TRBJ2-7; D not resolved. This receptor was obtained from a woman in her 70s with Graves' ophthalmopathy. The material sequenced was blood. CDR3 nucleotide sequence: TGTGCCAGTCAAAATGCAGCCAAAGGGAAGAACGAGCAGTACTTC. This codes for CASQNAAKGKNEQYF.